The 6 T cell receptor beta chains below all came from one sample that was sequenced in a study of cytomegalovirus exposure and HLA in healthy donors (dated by TCRdb to 2016 to 2017). The method was the immunoSEQ multiplex PCR assay. For the multiplex PCR, a mixture combining 60 forward primers for TCR Vbeta segments and 13 reverse primers for TCR Jbeta segments was used. Imported from immuneACCESS, the table was reduced by TCRdb to in-frame sequences with V and J called. These copies leave out some clones; in studies compared against another copy, an unresolved V gene accounts for under half, and the cause of the remainder is not known. The sample contains about 120,000 clones, over 70% of them found a single time. The top ten clonotypes cover about 1.6% of the sample. Sequenced input: PBMCs. The receptors originated from a woman aged 18 to 35 in good health and CMV-seronegative.

The chain joins TRBV5-1 to TRBJ1-1, with D tentatively TRBD1 (6 bases). Trimming took off 7 bases at V and 1 base at J, with 14 bases between the two ends. The V gene's germline CDR1 is SGHRS and CDR2 YFSETQ. The CDR3 length is 14 residues. Written as DNA, the CDR3 is TGCGCCAGCGGGGGGGGCAGAGGGAACACTGAAGCTTTCTTT. It specifies CASGGGRGNTEAFF.

This clone was counted a few times. The CDR3 reads CASSGLGRSEQFF. The CDR3 region has the DNA TGCGCCAGCAGTGGCCTAGGGAGGAGTGAGCAGTTCTTC. The J gene is TRBJ2-1, the V gene TRBV10-1; D is possibly TRBD2 (6 bases). Trimming took off 4 bases at V and 9 bases at J, with 13 bases between the two ends. The CDR3 has 13 residues. Per the germline V gene, CDR1 is WNHNN and CDR2 is SYGVQD (reference sequence).

This rearrangement joins TRBV6-1 to TRBJ2-3; 8 nucleotides align to TRBD2. V lost 2 bases, J lost 4 bases, and 8 bases stayed unmatched. From germline, CDR1 is MNHNS and CDR2 SASEGT. The CDR3 covers 16 residues. In nucleotides, the CDR3 is TGTGCCAGCAGTGAACTCGGGGGGGCCGGGGCAGATACGCAGTATTTT. It specifies CASSELGGAGADTQYF.

This clone has a handful of counts. The genes are TRBV19 and TRBJ1-4; no definite D call. Germline V lookup: CDR1 LNHDA, CDR2 SQIVND (reference sequence). The CDR3 totals 15 residues. The ends were cut back, 5 bases at V and 6 bases at J, with 16 bases in the middle. This CDR3 reads CASSLNGGRYEKLFF. CDR3 nucleotide sequence: TGTGCCAGTAGTCTAAATGGAGGACGTTATGAAAAACTGTTTTTT.

This chain links TRBV15 with TRBJ1-2, with D unclear. This CDR3 comprises 14 residues. Germline V gene data show CDR1 as LNHNV and CDR2 as YYDKDF (reference sequence). The V and J ends lost 0 bases and 8 bases respectively, with 13 bases between them. CDR3 coding DNA: TGTGCCACCAGCAGAGAATCGGTCCCCTACGGCTACACCTTC. Encoded protein: CATSRESVPYGYTF. The variable domain in full, completed from reference TRBV15 and TRBJ1-2, reads DAMVIQNPRYQVTQFGKPVTLSCSQTLNHNVMYWYQQKSSQAPKLLFHYYDKDFNNEADTPDNFQSRRPNTSFCFLDIRSPGLGDTAMYLCATSRESVPYGYTFGSGTRLTVV.

This clone showed up just a few times. The chain recombines TRBV27 with TRBJ1-5; D is unresolved. Germline CDR1 is MNHEY and CDR2 is SMNVEV (reference sequence). CDR3 length: 13 amino acids. V lost 2 bases, J lost 5 bases, and 7 bases lay in between. CDR3 loop: CASSLRVYQPQHF. CDR3 bases: TGTGCCAGCAGTTTACGGGTCTATCAGCCCCAGCATTTT.